Detailed here is one T cell receptor beta chain. This specimen belongs to a study of blood T cell repertoires in COVID-19. Across the whole study: Collection of acute and convalescent COVID-19 samples took place in the United States, Italy and Spain. T cells, B-cell-depleted T cells, or PBMCs provided the cDNA or gDNA that served as material.

Per the original data handling: Cell counts per sample came from amplifying reference gene primers. Sequencing was performed with immunoSEQ multiplex PCR; in TCRdb, only in-frame clones are kept and a portion is missing. V, J and clone size derive from that table, while D and trimming were established from the DNA sequence. The repertoire consists of a few hundred thousand clones, with roughly 89% occurring once and the leading ten covering around 2.1%. CDR1 and CDR2 from the germline V gene are LGHDT and YNNKEL (reference sequence). The trim removed 8 bases at V and 5 bases at J, leaving 10 bases unmatched. This CDR3 is built from 15 residues.

The clonotype comes from a man in his fifties with acute or convalescent COVID-19. V and J are TRBV3-1 (or the pseudogene TRBV3-2) and TRBJ2-2; 8 bases map to TRBD2. Sequencing was performed on peripheral blood. CDR3 nucleotides: TGTGCCAGCGCCGTTCGGGGCGGGGGGACCGGGGAGCTGTTTTTT. Translated, it gives CASAVRGGGTGELFF.